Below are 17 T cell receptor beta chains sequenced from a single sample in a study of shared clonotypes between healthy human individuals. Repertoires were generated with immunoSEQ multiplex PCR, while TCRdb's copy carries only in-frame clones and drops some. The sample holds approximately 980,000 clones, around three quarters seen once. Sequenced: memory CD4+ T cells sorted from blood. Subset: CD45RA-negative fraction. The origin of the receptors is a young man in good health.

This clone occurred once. The CDR3, as DNA: TGTGCCAGCAGCTCGTCGGACTATACGCAGTATTTT. It encodes CASSSSDYTQYF. The chain combines TRBV7-9 with TRBJ2-3; tentative D call: TRBD2 (5 bases). The CDR3 is 12 amino acids. CDR1 and CDR2 (germline): SEHNR, FQNEAQ (reference sequence). Between the trimmed V and J ends, which lost 4 bases and 7 bases, there was a span of 9 bases.

In DNA form, the CDR3 reads TGTGCCAGCAGTGGACGAACGGGTTCGGATACGCAGTATTTT. This encodes CASSGRTGSDTQYF. The chain carries TRBV6-5 and TRBJ2-3; D unclear. Trimming removed 5 bases at V and 6 bases at J, with 15 bases between. The CDR3 has 14 residues. Germline V gives CDR1 MNHEY, CDR2 SVGAGI.

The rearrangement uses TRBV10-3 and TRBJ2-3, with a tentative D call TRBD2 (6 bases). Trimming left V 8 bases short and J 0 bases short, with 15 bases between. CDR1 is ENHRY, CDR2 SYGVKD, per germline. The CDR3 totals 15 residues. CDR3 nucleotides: TGTGCCATCCAAATGGGGGGAGCTAGCACAGATACGCAGTATTTT. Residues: CAIQMGGASTDTQYF.

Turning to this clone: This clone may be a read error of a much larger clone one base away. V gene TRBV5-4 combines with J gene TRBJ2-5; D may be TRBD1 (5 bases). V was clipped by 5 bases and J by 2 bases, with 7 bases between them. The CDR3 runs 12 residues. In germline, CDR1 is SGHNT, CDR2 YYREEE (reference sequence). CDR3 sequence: CASSAGQETQYF. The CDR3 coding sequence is TGTGCCAGCAGTGCAGGGCAAGAGACCCAGTACTTC. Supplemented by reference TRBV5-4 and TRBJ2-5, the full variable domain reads ETGVTQSPTHLIKTRGQQVTLRCSSQSGHNTVSWYQQALGQGPQFIFQYYREEENGRGNFPPRFSGLQFPNYSSELNVNALELDDSALYLCASSAGQETQYFGPGTRLLVL.

The chain's CDR3 is CASSEYVGRNTYEQYF. The DNA of the CDR3 is TGTGCCAGCAGTGAATATGTGGGGAGGAACACCTACGAGCAGTACTTC. The chain is built from TRBV2 and TRBJ2-7; perhaps TRBD2 as D (6 bases). V was pared by 2 bases and J by 2 bases, with 16 bases between. This CDR3 contains 16 residues. Looked up from germline, CDR1 is SNHLY and CDR2 is FYNNEI.

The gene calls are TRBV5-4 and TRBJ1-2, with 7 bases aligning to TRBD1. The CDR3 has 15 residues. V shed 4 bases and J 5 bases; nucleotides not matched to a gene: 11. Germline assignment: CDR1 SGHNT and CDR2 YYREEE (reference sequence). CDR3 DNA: TGTGCCAGCAGCCAGCAGGGGGGGGCCGGTTATGGCTACACCTTC. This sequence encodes CASSQQGGAGYGYTF.

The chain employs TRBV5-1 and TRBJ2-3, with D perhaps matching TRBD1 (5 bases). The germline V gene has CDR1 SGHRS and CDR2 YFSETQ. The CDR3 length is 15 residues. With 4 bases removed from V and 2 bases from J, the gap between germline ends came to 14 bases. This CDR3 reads CASSAQGSSTDTQYF. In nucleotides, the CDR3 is TGCGCCAGCAGCGCCCAGGGTTCCTCCACAGATACGCAGTATTTT.

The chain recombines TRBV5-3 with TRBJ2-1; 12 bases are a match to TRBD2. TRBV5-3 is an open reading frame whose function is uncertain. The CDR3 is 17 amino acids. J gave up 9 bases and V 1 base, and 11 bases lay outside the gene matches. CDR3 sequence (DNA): TGTGCCAGAAGCTTGCCCCGACTAGCGGGGGAAGGTTGTGAGCAGTTCTTC. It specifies CARSLPRLAGEGCEQFF.

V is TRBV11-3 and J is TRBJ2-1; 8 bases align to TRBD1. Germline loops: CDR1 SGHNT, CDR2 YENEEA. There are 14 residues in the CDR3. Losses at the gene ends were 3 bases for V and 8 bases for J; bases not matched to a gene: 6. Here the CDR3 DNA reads TGTGCCAGCAGCTTTCCAGGGGGCGGGGATGAGCAGTTCTTC. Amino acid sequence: CASSFPGGGDEQFF.

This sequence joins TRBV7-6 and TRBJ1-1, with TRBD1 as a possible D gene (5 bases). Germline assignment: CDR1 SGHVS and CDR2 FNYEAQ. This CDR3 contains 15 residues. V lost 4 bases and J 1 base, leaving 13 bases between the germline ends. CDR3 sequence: CASSSTGAGNTEAFF. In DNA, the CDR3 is TGTGCCAGCAGCTCTACCGGGGCGGGGAACACTGAAGCTTTCTTT.

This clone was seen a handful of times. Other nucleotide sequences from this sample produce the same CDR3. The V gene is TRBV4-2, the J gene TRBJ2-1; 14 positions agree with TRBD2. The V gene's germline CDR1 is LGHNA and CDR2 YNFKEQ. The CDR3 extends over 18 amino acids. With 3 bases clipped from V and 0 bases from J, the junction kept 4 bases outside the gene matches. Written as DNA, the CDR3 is TGTGCCAGCAGCCAGGGGACTAGCGGGGGAAGCTCCTACAATGAGCAGTTCTTC. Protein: CASSQGTSGGSSYNEQFF.

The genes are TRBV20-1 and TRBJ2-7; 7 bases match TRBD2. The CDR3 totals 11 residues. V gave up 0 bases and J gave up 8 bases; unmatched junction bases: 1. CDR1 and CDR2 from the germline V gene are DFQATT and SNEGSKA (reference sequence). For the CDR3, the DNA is TGCAGTGCTAGAGATGGGACTAAGCAGTACTTC. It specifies CSARDGTKQYF.

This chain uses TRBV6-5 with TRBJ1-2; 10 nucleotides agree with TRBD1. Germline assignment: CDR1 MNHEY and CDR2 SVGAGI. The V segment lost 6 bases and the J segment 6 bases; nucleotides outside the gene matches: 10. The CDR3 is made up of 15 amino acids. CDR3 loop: CASRAPGQGLHGYTF. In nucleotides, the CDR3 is TGTGCCAGCAGAGCGCCGGGACAGGGGTTACATGGCTACACCTTC.

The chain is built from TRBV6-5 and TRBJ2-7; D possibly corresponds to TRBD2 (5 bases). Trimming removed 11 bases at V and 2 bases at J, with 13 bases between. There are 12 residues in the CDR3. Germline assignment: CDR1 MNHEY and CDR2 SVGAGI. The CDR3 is CAGSDGAYEQYF. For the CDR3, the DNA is TGTGCCGGTAGTGACGGGGCCTACGAGCAGTACTTC.

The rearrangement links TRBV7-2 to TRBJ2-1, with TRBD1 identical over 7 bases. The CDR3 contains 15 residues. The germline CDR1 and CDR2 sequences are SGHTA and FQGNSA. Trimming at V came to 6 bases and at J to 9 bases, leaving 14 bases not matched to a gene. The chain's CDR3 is CASRRQGQPNLEQFF. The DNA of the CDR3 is TGTGCCAGCAGAAGACAGGGACAACCTAACCTTGAGCAGTTCTTC.

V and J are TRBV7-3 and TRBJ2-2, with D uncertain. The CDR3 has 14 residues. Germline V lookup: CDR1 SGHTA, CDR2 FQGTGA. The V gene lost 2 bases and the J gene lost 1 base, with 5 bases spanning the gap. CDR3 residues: CASSLSQNTGELFF. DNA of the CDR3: TGTGCCAGCAGCTTATCACAGAACACCGGGGAGCTGTTTTTT.

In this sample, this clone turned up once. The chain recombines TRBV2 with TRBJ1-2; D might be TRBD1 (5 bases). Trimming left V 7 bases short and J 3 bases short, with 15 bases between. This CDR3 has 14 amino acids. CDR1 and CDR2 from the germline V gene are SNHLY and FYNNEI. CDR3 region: CASKQDSKDYGYTF. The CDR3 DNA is TGTGCCAGCAAACAGGACTCTAAGGACTATGGCTACACCTTC.